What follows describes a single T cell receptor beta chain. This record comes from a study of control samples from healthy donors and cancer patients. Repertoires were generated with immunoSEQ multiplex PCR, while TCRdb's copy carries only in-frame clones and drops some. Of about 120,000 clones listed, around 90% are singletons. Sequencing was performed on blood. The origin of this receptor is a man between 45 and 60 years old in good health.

The CDR3 DNA sequence: TGTGCCAGCAGCTTACGCGGGGTTAGCGGGGAGCTGTTTTTT. Protein product: CASSLRGVSGELFF. The rearrangement uses TRBV7-8 and TRBJ2-2; a weak D match, TRBD2 (6 bases). CDR1 and CDR2 (germline): SGHVS, FQNEAQ. This CDR3 is 14 amino acids long. The ends were cut back, 2 bases at V and 7 bases at J, with 11 bases in the middle.